This TCR beta chain derives from a study of Ad26.COV2.S vaccination and SARS-CoV-2 variants. Overall study context: Once or twice, 56 days apart, Ad26.COV2.S was delivered intramuscularly.

Stated treatment: approximately 18 received Ad26.COV2.S at low or high dose, single or two shots; 5 received placebo; per-sample allocation not given. Sampling was done on day 63 after the first vaccine or placebo injection. Aged 18-55 years, donor was enrolled in Boston in about 2020. It was Wuhan-strain SARS-CoV-2 spike that the Ad26 vaccine vector expressed. TCRdb's copy holds only in-frame clones and misses some; the assay was immunoSEQ multiplex PCR. Of approximately 420,000 clones in the sample, about 88% were seen once. The table lists this clone with a count of one. The CDR3 runs to 16 residues. Between the trimmed V and J ends, which lost 4 bases and 9 bases, there was a span of 22 bases. CDR1 and CDR2 from the germline V gene are GTSNPN and SVGIG (reference sequence).

The sequencing here drew on peripheral blood, taken in a trial of Ad26.COV2.S vaccine versus placebo. The sequence came from a person between 18 and 65 years old who received the Ad26.COV2.S COVID-19 vaccine or a placebo. This chain joins TRBV30 and TRBJ1-6; the D gene is possibly TRBD1 (5 bases). The CDR3 nucleotides are TGTGCCTGGATGGGGACGCAGACCTACCTTCCTTCACCCCTCCACTTT. It encodes CAWMGTQTYLPSPLHF.